This T cell receptor beta chain was profiled in a study of Ad26.COV2.S vaccination and SARS-CoV-2 variants. Findings of the study overall: After vaccination, reports described spike-specific CD8+ and CD4+ T cell responses as showing substantial breadth.

Concerning this clone: The antigen is unknown.

CDR3 length: 15 amino acids. The germline CDR1 and CDR2 sequences are MDHEN and SYDVKM. Trimming removed 7 bases from V and 4 bases from J; junction bases left unmatched: 10. The protocol was immunoSEQ multiplex PCR, while the TCRdb copy is restricted to in-frame clones and leaves out a portion. Of some 480,000 clones listed, 70% to 90% are singletons. Indicated treatment: 15 to 20 received Ad26.COV2.S at low or high dose, single or two shots; 5 received placebo; per-sample allocation not given. Vaccine and placebo recipients were sampled on day 63 after the first injection. Sample: peripheral blood, taken in a trial of Ad26.COV2.S vaccine versus placebo. This TCR was sampled from a person between 18 and 65 years old who received the Ad26.COV2.S COVID-19 vaccine or a placebo. The chain couples TRBV28 to TRBJ1-2; TRBD1 matches 9 bases. For the CDR3, the DNA is TGTGCCAGCAAGCTGAACGGGGACAGGGCCTATGGCTACACCTTC. As protein: CASKLNGDRAYGYTF.